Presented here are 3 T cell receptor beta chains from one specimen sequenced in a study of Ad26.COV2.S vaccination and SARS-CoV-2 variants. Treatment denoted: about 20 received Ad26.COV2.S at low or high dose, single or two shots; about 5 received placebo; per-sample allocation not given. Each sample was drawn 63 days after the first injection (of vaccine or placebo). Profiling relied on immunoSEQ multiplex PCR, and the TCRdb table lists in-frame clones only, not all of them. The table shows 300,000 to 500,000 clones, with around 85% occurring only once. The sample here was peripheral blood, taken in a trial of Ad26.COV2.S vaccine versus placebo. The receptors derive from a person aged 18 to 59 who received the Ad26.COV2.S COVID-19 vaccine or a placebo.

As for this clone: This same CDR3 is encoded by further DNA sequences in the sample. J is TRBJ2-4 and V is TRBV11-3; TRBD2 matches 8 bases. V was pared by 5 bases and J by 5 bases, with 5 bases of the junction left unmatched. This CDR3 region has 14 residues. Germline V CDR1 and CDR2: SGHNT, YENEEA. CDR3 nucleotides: TGTGCCAGCAGCCGGGGGGGCTTAGAAAACATTCAGTACTTC. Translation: CASSRGGLENIQYF. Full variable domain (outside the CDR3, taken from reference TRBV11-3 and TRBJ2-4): EAGVVQSPRYKIIEKKQPVAFWCNPISGHNTLYWYLQNLGQGPELLIRYENEEAVDDSQLPKDRFSAERLKGVDSTLKIQPAELGDSAVYLCASSRGGLENIQYFGAGTRLSVL.

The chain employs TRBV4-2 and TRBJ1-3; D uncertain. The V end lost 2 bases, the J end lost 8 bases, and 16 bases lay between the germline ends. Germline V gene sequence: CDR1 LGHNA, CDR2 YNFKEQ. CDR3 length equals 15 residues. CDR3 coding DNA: TGTGCCAGCAGCCAAAGGGATCGGGTTCGGGACACCATATATTTT. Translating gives CASSQRDRVRDTIYF.

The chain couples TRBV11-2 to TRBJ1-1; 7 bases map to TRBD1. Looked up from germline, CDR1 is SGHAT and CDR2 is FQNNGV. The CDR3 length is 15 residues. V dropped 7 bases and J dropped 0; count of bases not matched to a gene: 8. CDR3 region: CASTTGANLNTEAFF. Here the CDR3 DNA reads TGTGCCAGCACCACAGGGGCCAACTTGAACACTGAAGCTTTCTTT.